This record looks at one TCR beta chain sequence and its context. Original analysis: Reference gene primer amplification gave estimated nucleated cell counts. The assay was immunoSEQ multiplex PCR, and TCRdb's table has in-frame clones only and misses some. That table is the source of V, J and clone size, and D and trimming were worked out from the DNA. The sample holds 95,000 to 150,000 clones; roughly nine tenths are singletons and the top ten take roughly a quarter. In germline, CDR1 is MNHEY, CDR2 SVGAGI. Losses at the gene ends were 0 bases for V and 2 bases for J; bases not matched to a gene: 4. This CDR3 comprises 15 residues. The source of the sample is a study of blood T cell repertoires in COVID-19. In the study overall: T cells, B-cell-depleted T cells, or PBMCs provided the cDNA or gDNA that served as material.

The sequenced sample was peripheral blood. This receptor was identified in a man aged 65 to 79 with active or convalescent COVID-19. This chain joins TRBV6-5 and TRBJ2-7; 7 positions agree with TRBD2. CDR3 sequence: CASSYSGGRTYEQYF. The CDR3 nucleotides read TGTGCCAGCAGTTACTCGGGAGGGAGGACCTACGAGCAGTACTTC.